This is a list of T cell receptor beta chains from one sample in a study of T cell responses to AZD1222 COVID-19 vaccine. The repertoire was sequenced with immunoSEQ multiplex PCR; TCRdb's copy has only in-frame clones and lacks some. The data contain about 110,000 clones, 80% to 95% of them seen just once; the ten biggest clones take up roughly 6.2%. The material sequenced was peripheral blood, taken 28 days after the second AZD1222 dose. These receptors were obtained from an adult who received the AZD1222 COVID-19 vaccine. CDR3s leave out the opening cysteine and the closing phenylalanine or tryptophan. The D gene is left open where the match is weak.

d_gene	v_gene	j_gene	CDR3aa
TRBD2	TRBV6-5	TRBJ2-1	ASTSGSTQWNEQF
-	TRBV19	TRBJ1-2	ASKQLYGYT
TRBD1	TRBV4-1	TRBJ1-1	ASSHTGGNTEAF
TRBD1	TRBV4-1	TRBJ1-6	ASSQEPGQSYNSPLH
-	TRBV5-6	TRBJ2-5	ASSLEGWSETQY
-	TRBV5-1	TRBJ1-6	ASSLLGHSSSTLH
-	TRBV7-9	TRBJ1-6	ASRPGDPYNSPLH
-	TRBV28	TRBJ1-5	ASSSNSGSGQPQH
TRBD2	TRBV7-9	TRBJ2-3	ASSFSGRAGDTQY
-	TRBV19	TRBJ2-7	ASSIRVLGYEQY
-	TRBV11-2	TRBJ2-2	ASSLAGPQTGELF
-	TRBV18	TRBJ1-2	ASSPTTALRGANYGYT
TRBD1	TRBV24-1	TRBJ2-6	ATSVPARTGNSGANVLT
TRBD2	TRBV9	TRBJ2-5	ASSPPYPPSGGLKETQY
TRBD1	TRBV27	TRBJ2-5	ASSLTSTGLETQY
-	TRBV7-8	TRBJ2-1	ASSLRDSYNEQF
-	TRBV14	TRBJ2-5	ASSQDPDSQETQY
-	TRBV5-6	TRBJ1-2	ASSLERAYGYT
-	TRBV7-9	TRBJ2-2	ASSPFTNTGELF
-	TRBV11-2	TRBJ1-1	ASSLDGGNTEAF
-	TRBV10-1	TRBJ1-1	ASSESGMNTEAF
-	TRBV7-2	TRBJ2-1	ASSPPTNNEQF
-	TRBV5-1	TRBJ1-2	ASRTAGDYGYT
-	TRBV7-2	TRBJ2-3	ASSLGGAVRDTQY
TRBD1	TRBV6-5	TRBJ2-7	ASSYSGQGTHEQY
TRBD2	TRBV7-6	TRBJ2-5	ASSLEGGRAETQY
-	TRBV4-1	TRBJ1-6	ASSQDRGGIRSPLH
TRBD1	TRBV18	TRBJ2-7	ASSPGTAYEQY